This TCR beta chain was observed in a study of radiotherapy plus CTLA-4 blockade in lung cancer. Method: immunoSEQ multiplex PCR; TCRdb's copy keeps in-frame clones and lacks some. The sample holds about 12,000 clones, around 84% seen once. Trimming took off 1 base at V and 6 bases at J, with 25 bases between the two ends. Germline-derived CDR1 and CDR2 are SGHTA and FQGNSA. The CDR3 is 19 residues long. The clonotype originates from a human donor with non-small cell lung cancer that progressed on radiotherapy plus ipilimumab. This chain joins TRBV7-2 and TRBJ2-1; no clear D gene. The sequences come from peripheral blood, collected from a patient treated with radiotherapy plus ipilimumab. The CDR3 sequence is CASSLVLPSFLPYRNEQFF. The CDR3 nucleotides are TGTGCCAGCAGCTTAGTTCTTCCGTCTTTCCTCCCTTACCGCAATGAGCAGTTCTTC.